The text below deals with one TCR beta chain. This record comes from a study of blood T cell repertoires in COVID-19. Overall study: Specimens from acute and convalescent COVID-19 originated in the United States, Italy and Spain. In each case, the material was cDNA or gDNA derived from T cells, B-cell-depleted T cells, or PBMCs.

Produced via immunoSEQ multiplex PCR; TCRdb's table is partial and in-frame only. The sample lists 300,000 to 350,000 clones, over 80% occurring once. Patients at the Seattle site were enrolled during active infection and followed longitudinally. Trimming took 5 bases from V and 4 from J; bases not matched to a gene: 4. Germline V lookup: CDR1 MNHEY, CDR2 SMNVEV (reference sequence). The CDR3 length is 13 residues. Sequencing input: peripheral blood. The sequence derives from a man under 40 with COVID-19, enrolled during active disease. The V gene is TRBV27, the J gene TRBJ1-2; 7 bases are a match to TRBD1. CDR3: CASSDRAGYGYTF. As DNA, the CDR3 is TGTGCCAGCAGTGACAGGGCTGGCTATGGCTACACCTTC.